The text below deals with one T cell receptor (beta chain). The same CDR3 arises from other DNA sequences in this sample as well. These data come from a study of CD8+ T cells in alopecia areata. It was cDNA, reverse transcribed from extracted RNA, that served as the sequencing template. Sequenced by immunoSEQ multiplex PCR; TCRdb stores in-frame clones only, minus some. The data contain 210,000 or so clones, over 60% of them singletons. The ends lost 4 bases at V and 1 base at J; junction bases unmatched: 4. The CDR3 is 14 amino acids. Germline CDR1 is SQVTM and CDR2 is ANQGSEA. Treatment of the sample: oral pan-JAK inhibitor, 5-10 mg twice daily.

The chain carries TRBV29-1 and TRBJ1-1; TRBD1 aligns across 9 bases. The specimen was CD4+ T cells sorted from blood, collected between weeks 43 and 45, from a patient treated with tofacitinib. This sequence was found in a human donor with alopecia areata. CDR3: CSVGPGQGNTEAFF. CDR3 nucleotide sequence: TGCAGCGTTGGACCGGGACAGGGGAACACTGAAGCTTTCTTT. Combining the CDR3 with reference TRBV29-1 and TRBJ1-1 gives the whole variable domain SAVISQKPSRDICQRGTSLTIQCQVDSQVTMMFWYRQQPGQSLTLIATANQGSEATYESGFVIDKFPISRPNLTFSTLTVSNMSPEDSSIYLCSVGPGQGNTEAFFGQGTRLTVV.